The sequence of this TCR beta chain was determined in a study of blood T cell repertoires in COVID-19. Overall study: There were acute and convalescent COVID-19 samples, and they came from the United States, Italy and Spain.

The CDR3 is made up of 14 amino acids. V was pared by 3 bases and J by 7 bases, with 16 bases between. Germline V lookup: CDR1 SGHVS, CDR2 FQNEAQ. Authors' data handling: Estimates of nucleated cell counts were drawn from the amplification of reference gene primers. TCRdb's table, derived via immunoSEQ multiplex PCR, lists solely in-frame clones and lacks some. The V and J calls and clone size were taken over from that table, and D and trimming were inferred from the DNA. The sample lists tens of thousands of clones; roughly nine tenths were seen once. The chain combines TRBV7-8 with TRBJ2-7; D possibly corresponds to TRBD1 (5 bases). Material for sequencing was peripheral blood. This TCR was recovered from a human donor with active COVID-19. The donor label of this sample is uncertain. The CDR3 protein is CASSLKQALQEQYF. Here the CDR3 DNA reads TGTGCCAGCAGCTTGAAACAGGCACTACAAGAGCAGTACTTC.